The 5 T cell receptor beta chains below were found in one sample sequenced in a study of neurological immune-mediated disorders. Each CDR3 protein gets one entry after TCRdb re-called the 5' RACE reads with MiXCR. The top ten hold approximately 5% of the sample, which has tens of thousands of distinct CDR3 sequences, around 14% seen once. Time point meaning: longitudinal time-point 2. Input material: PBMCs. Every receptor here comes from a female donor with HTLV-1-associated myelopathy (HAM/TSP).

This clonotype showed up many times. The V call is TRBV21-1, the J call TRBJ1-5. TRBV21-1 is described as a pseudogene. The CDR3 is 18 amino acids. The CDR3 nucleotides read TGTGCCAGCAGCAAAGGGCCGGGGTTGGCTTTTAGCAATCAGCCCCAGCATTTT. Its protein product is CASSKGPGLAFSNQPQHF.

This clonotype was seen many times. The V gene is TRBV12-3 or TRBV12-4, the J gene TRBJ2-4; possible D gene TRBD2, 5 bases. This CDR3 is built from 17 residues. Trimming removed 5 bases from V and 0 bases from J, with 17 bases in between. The CDR3 sequence is CASSPNTGILAKNIQYF. For the CDR3, the DNA is TGTGCCAGCAGTCCGAATACCGGGATCCTAGCCAAAAACATTCAGTACTTC.

This clonotype was counted many times. The chain has TRBV5-6 and TRBJ1-1; D remains unclear. CDR1 is SGHDT, CDR2 YYEEEE, per germline. There are 14 residues in the CDR3. The V end lost 1 base, the J end lost 3 bases, and 10 bases lay between the germline ends. CDR3 amino acids: CASSLFGVDTEAFF. The CDR3 DNA reads TGTGCCAGCAGCTTGTTTGGTGTGGACACTGAAGCTTTCTTT. The full variable domain, rest sourced from reference TRBV5-6 and TRBJ1-1, is DAGVTQSPTHLIKTRGQQVTLRCSPKSGHDTVSWYQQALGQGPQFIFQYYEEEERQRGNFPDRFSGHQFPNYSSELNVNALLLGDSALYLCASSLFGVDTEAFFGQGTRLTVV.

The table lists this clonotype with many counts. The V and J genes are TRBV5-8 and TRBJ1-5; D remains ambiguous. The CDR3 covers 11 residues. V dropped 0 bases and J dropped 9 bases, with 4 bases sitting between them. Germline V gene data show CDR1 as SGHTS and CDR2 as YDEGEE. The CDR3 region has the DNA TGTGCCAGCAGCTTGGCGCGGCCCCAGCATTTT. It encodes CASSLARPQHF.

Many counts were recorded for this clonotype. The V call is TRBV20-1, the J call TRBJ1-1; a weak D match, TRBD1 (5 bases). This CDR3 is built from 10 residues. Trimming removed 5 bases from V and 11 bases from J, with 12 bases in between. Germline CDR1 is DFQATT and CDR2 is SNEGSKA (reference sequence). CDR3 nucleotides: TGCAGTGCTTTCTCCAGGGTTGCTTTCTTT. Translated, it gives CSAFSRVAFF.